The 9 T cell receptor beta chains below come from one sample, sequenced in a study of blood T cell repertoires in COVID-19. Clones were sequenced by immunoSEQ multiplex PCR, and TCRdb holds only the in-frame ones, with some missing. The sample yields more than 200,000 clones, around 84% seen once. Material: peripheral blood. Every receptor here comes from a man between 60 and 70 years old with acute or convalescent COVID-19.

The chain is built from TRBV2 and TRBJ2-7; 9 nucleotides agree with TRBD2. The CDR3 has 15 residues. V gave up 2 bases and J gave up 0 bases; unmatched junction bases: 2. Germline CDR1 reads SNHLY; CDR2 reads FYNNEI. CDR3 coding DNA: TGTGCCAGCAGTGAAATAGCGGGAGACTCCTACGAGCAGTACTTC. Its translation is CASSEIAGDSYEQYF. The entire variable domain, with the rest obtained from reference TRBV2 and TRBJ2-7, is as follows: EPEVTQTPSHQVTQMGQEVILRCVPISNHLYFYWYRQILGQKVEFLVSFYNNEISEKSEIFDDQFSVERPDGSNFTLKIRSTKLEDSAMYFCASSEIAGDSYEQYFGPGTRLTVT.

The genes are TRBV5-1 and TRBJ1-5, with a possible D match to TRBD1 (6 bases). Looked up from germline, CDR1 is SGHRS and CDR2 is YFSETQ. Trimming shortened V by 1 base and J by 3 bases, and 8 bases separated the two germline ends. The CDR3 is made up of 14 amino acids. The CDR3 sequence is CASSLTGPNQPQHF. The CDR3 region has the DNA TGCGCCAGCAGCTTGACAGGGCCCAATCAGCCCCAGCATTTT. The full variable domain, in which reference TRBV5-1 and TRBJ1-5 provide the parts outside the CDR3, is KAGVTQTPRYLIKTRGQQVTLSCSPISGHRSVSWYQQTPGQGLQFLFEYFSETQRNKGNFPGRFSGRQFSNSRSEMNVSTLELGDSALYLCASSLTGPNQPQHFGDGTRLSIL.

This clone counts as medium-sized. CDR3 region: CASSPQLAGGRYEQYF. In DNA form, the CDR3 reads TGTGCCAGCAGCCCACAACTAGCGGGAGGACGCTACGAGCAGTACTTC. V gene TRBV6-2 or TRBV6-3 combines with J gene TRBJ2-7; 12 bases are shared with TRBD2. V lost 6 bases to trimming and J lost 3 bases; unmatched junction nucleotides: 9. Germline assignment: CDR1 MNHEY and CDR2 SVGEGT. This CDR3 spans 16 amino acids.

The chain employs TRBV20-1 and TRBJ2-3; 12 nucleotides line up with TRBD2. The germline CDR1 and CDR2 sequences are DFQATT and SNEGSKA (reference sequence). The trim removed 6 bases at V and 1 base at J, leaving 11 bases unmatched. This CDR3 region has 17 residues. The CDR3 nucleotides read TGCAGTGCAAGTCGGCTAGCGGGGGGGCCGGGCACAGATACGCAGTATTTT. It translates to CSASRLAGGPGTDTQYF.

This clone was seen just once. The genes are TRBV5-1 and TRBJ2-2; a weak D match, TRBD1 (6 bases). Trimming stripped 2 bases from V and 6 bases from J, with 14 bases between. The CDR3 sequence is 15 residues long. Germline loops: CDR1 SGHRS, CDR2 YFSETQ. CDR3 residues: CASSFPGTMSGELFF. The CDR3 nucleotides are TGCGCCAGCAGCTTTCCAGGGACAATGTCCGGGGAGCTGTTTTTT.

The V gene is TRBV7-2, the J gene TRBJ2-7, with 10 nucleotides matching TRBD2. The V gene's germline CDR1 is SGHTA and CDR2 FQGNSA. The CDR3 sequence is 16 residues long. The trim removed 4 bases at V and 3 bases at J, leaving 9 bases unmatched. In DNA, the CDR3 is TGTGCCAGCAGCTGGACCCCTAGCGGGAGATTCTACGAGCAGTACTTC. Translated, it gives CASSWTPSGRFYEQYF.

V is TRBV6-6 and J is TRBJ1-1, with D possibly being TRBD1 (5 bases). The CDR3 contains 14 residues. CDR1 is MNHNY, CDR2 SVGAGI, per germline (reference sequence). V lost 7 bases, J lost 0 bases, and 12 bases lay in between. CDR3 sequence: CASTPTGLNTEAFF. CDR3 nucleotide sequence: TGTGCCAGCACCCCAACAGGCCTGAACACTGAAGCTTTCTTT.

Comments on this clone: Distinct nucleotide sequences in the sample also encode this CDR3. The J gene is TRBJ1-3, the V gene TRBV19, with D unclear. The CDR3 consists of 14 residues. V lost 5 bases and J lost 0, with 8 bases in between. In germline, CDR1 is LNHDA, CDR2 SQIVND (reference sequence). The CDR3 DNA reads TGTGCCAGTAGTTCCGGAGGCTCTGGAAACACCATATATTTT. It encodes CASSSGGSGNTIYF.

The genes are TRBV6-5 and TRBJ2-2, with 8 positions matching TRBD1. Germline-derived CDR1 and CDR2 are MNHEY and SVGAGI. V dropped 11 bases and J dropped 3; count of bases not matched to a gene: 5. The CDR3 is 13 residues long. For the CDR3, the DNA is TGTGCCGGACAACAGGGGGACACCGGGGAGCTGTTTTTT. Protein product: CAGQQGDTGELFF.